Below, 32 T cell receptor beta chains from the same sample are listed, as sequenced in a study of long-term antiretroviral therapy in people with HIV. Survey-level immunoSEQ v3.0 assays were run. The protocol was immunoSEQ multiplex PCR, while the TCRdb copy is restricted to in-frame clones and leaves out a portion. The repertoire holds approximately 18,000 clones, with approximately 93% as singletons. The material was unsorted PBMCs, obtained 0.6 years after starting antiretroviral therapy. The source is a woman aged 40 to 50 with HIV.

The genes are TRBV27 and TRBJ2-5; D gene unclear. In germline, CDR1 is MNHEY, CDR2 SMNVEV (reference sequence). Between the trimmed V and J ends, which lost 4 bases and 0 bases, there was a span of 9 bases. CDR3 length equals 14 residues. The CDR3: CASSSFGNQETQYF. The DNA of the CDR3 is TGTGCCAGCAGTTCGTTCGGAAACCAAGAGACCCAGTACTTC.

The gene calls are TRBV6-5 and TRBJ1-3; D not certain. Germline lookup yields CDR1 MNHEY and CDR2 SVGAGI. V lost 7 bases and J 7 bases, leaving 14 bases between the germline ends. This CDR3 is built from 13 residues. The CDR3 is CASTRSPGNTIYF. CDR3 in DNA: TGTGCCAGCACCCGGAGTCCGGGGAACACCATATATTTT.

The chain carries TRBV7-9 and TRBJ1-1; 9 nucleotides agree with TRBD1. The germline CDR1 and CDR2 sequences are SEHNR and FQNEAQ (reference sequence). The CDR3 spans 15 residues. V gave up 4 bases and J gave up 3 bases; unmatched junction bases: 6. The CDR3 bases are TGTGCCAGCAGCTCCAGAACAGGGGGCTACACTGAAGCTTTCTTT. It is translated as CASSSRTGGYTEAFF.

This clone was counted a single time. This chain uses TRBV7-9 with TRBJ2-7; possibly TRBD1 for D (6 bases). Looked up from germline, CDR1 is SEHNR and CDR2 is FQNEAQ (reference sequence). Trimming took off 0 bases at V and 5 bases at J, with 11 bases between the two ends. The CDR3 contains 14 residues. In DNA, the CDR3 is TGTGCCAGCAGCTTAGCGGGGGCTTTCCACGAGCAGTACTTC. Translating gives CASSLAGAFHEQYF.

The V and J genes are TRBV6-1 and TRBJ1-6; no definite D call. The CDR3 is made up of 14 amino acids. With 10 bases removed from V and 10 bases from J, the gap between germline ends came to 20 bases. CDR1 and CDR2 from the germline V gene are MNHNS and SASEGT. The CDR3 coding sequence is TGTGCCATTCGCTCTGGGCAACTGGGATCACCCCTCCACTTT. The encoded protein is CAIRSGQLGSPLHF.

This clone was detected once. This chain joins TRBV5-1 and TRBJ1-3; perhaps TRBD1 as D (5 bases). The CDR3 runs 16 residues. Germline-derived CDR1 and CDR2 are SGHRS and YFSETQ. Between the trimmed V and J ends, which lost 0 bases and 1 base, there was a span of 11 bases. Here the CDR3 DNA reads TGCGCCAGCAGCTTGGAGGGGTCTCTGTCTGGAAACACCATATATTTT. Translating gives CASSLEGSLSGNTIYF.

The gene calls are TRBV5-4 and TRBJ2-3; 7 positions agree with TRBD1. Germline assignment: CDR1 SGHNT and CDR2 YYREEE (reference sequence). This CDR3 contains 14 residues. The V segment lost 1 base and the J segment 3 bases; nucleotides outside the gene matches: 2. The DNA of the CDR3 is TGTGCCAGCAGCTTGACAGGGGTTACAGATACGCAGTATTTT. Translation: CASSLTGVTDTQYF.

V usage is TRBV25-1 and J usage is TRBJ1-4; D may be TRBD1 (5 bases). Germline V gene lookup returns CDR1 MGHDK and CDR2 SYGVNS. V was shortened by 3 bases and J by 9 bases, with 14 bases between the two germline ends. CDR3 length: 14 residues. The CDR3 nucleotides are TGTGCCAGCAGTGAGCCCCAGGGAGGGCAAAAACTGTTTTTT. Protein product: CASSEPQGGQKLFF.

V is TRBV18 and J is TRBJ1-5; 10 bases agree with TRBD1. V lost 6 bases, J lost 4 bases, and 6 bases stayed unmatched. Germline lookup yields CDR1 KGHSH and CDR2 LQKENI. CDR3 length equals 15 residues. CDR3 loop: CASSLGTGANQPQHF. DNA for the CDR3: TGTGCCAGCTCGTTAGGGACAGGGGCGAATCAGCCCCAGCATTTT.

V gene TRBV5-1 combines with J gene TRBJ2-1; D may correspond to TRBD1 or TRBD2 (5 bases each). Germline lookup yields CDR1 SGHRS and CDR2 YFSETQ. The CDR3 has 15 amino acids. The V and J ends lost 0 bases and 5 bases respectively, with 12 bases between them. In DNA, the CDR3 is TGCGCCAGCAGCTTGGTACAGTGGGGGAACAATGAGCAGTTCTTC. Protein sequence: CASSLVQWGNNEQFF.

The chain recombines TRBV4-3 with TRBJ1-1, with 8 bases fitting TRBD1. CDR3 length: 15 residues. The germline V gene encodes CDR1 LGHNA and CDR2 YSLEER. The V and J ends lost 3 bases and 3 bases, in that order; junction bases with no gene match: 6. In DNA, the CDR3 is TGCGCCAGCAGCCAGAGGGACAGGCAGGACACTGAAGCTTTCTTT. It translates to CASSQRDRQDTEAFF.

The chain is built from TRBV4-3 and TRBJ1-1; a weak D match, TRBD1 (6 bases). The CDR3 consists of 17 residues. Trimming cost V 0 bases and J 4 bases, with 18 bases left between them. Germline V gene sequence: CDR1 LGHNA, CDR2 YSLEER. In DNA form, the CDR3 reads TGCGCCAGCAGCCAAGATGGGCAGGGGATATCGAGCACTGAAGCTTTCTTT. Encoded protein: CASSQDGQGISSTEAFF.

The rearrangement joins TRBV6-5 to TRBJ2-1, with TRBD2 identical over 11 bases. Germline lookup yields CDR1 MNHEY and CDR2 SVGAGI. V dropped 5 bases and J dropped 4; count of bases not matched to a gene: 4. The CDR3 consists of 15 residues. CDR3 nucleotides: TGTGCCAGCAGTCAGCTAGCGGGGGGTTACAATGAGCAGTTCTTC. Translated: CASSQLAGGYNEQFF.

The rearrangement links TRBV19 to TRBJ1-2; 7 bases are shared with TRBD1. This CDR3 has 14 residues. Germline CDR1 LNHDA, CDR2 SQIVND (reference sequence). V trimming: 7 bases; J trimming: 3 bases; junction bases outside the gene matches: 8. CDR3 DNA sequence: TGTGCCAGTATATCGACAGGGATCGACTATGGCTACACCTTC. This codes for CASISTGIDYGYTF.

This rearrangement joins TRBV18 to TRBJ2-6; D is unresolved. This CDR3 spans 15 amino acids. The ends were cut back, 2 bases at V and 2 bases at J, with 7 bases in the middle. Germline V gives CDR1 KGHSH, CDR2 LQKENI. The CDR3 loop reads CASSPGEAGANVLTF. CDR3 nucleotide sequence: TGTGCCAGCTCACCAGGAGAGGCTGGGGCCAACGTCCTGACTTTC.

Here the CDR3 reads CASSQGAGQGAVANEKLFF. As DNA, the CDR3 is TGCGCCAGCAGCCAAGGTGCCGGACAGGGGGCGGTTGCTAATGAAAAACTGTTTTTT. The rearrangement joins TRBV4-1 to TRBJ1-4; 11 bases are shared with TRBD1. This CDR3 region has 19 residues. V shed 1 base and J 3 bases; nucleotides not matched to a gene: 10. Germline V CDR1 and CDR2: MGHRA, YSYEKL.

This chain links TRBV13 with TRBJ1-6; 7 positions agree with TRBD1. The ends lost 5 bases at V and 10 bases at J; junction bases unmatched: 14. CDR3 length: 16 residues. Germline V CDR1 and CDR2: PRHDT, FYEKMQ (reference sequence). The CDR3 DNA is TGTGCCAGCAGCCTTGTTGGGGGACAGCATGGATCACCCCTCCACTTT. Its protein is CASSLVGGQHGSPLHF.

This chain links TRBV7-2 with TRBJ2-5; D call uncertain. Germline lookup yields CDR1 SGHTA and CDR2 FQGNSA. CDR3 size: 14 residues. V was trimmed by 1 base and J by 5 bases, leaving 11 bases between them. CDR3 amino acids: CASSLELFGETQYF. In DNA, the CDR3 is TGTGCCAGCAGCTTAGAGCTATTTGGGGAGACCCAGTACTTC. The variable domain in full, with the rest retrieved from reference TRBV7-2 and TRBJ2-5, is GAGVSQSPSNKVTEKGKDVELRCDPISGHTALYWYRQSLGQGLEFLIYFQGNSAPDKSGLPSDRFSAERTGGSVSTLTIQRTQQEDSAVYLCASSLELFGETQYFGPGTRLLVL.

The chain joins TRBV5-1 to TRBJ1-4; TRBD1 matches at 9 bases. The CDR3 runs to 15 residues. V shed 3 bases and J 7 bases; nucleotides not matched to a gene: 7. Germline assignment: CDR1 SGHRS and CDR2 YFSETQ. CDR3 coding DNA: TGCGCCAGCAGCTCGCAGACAGGGGGAGTTGAAAAACTGTTTTTT. This sequence encodes CASSSQTGGVEKLFF.

The chain has TRBV6-4 and TRBJ2-3, with D possibly being TRBD1 or TRBD2 (6 bases each). Germline loops: CDR1 MRHNA, CDR2 SNTAGT. Trimming left V 0 bases short and J 2 bases short, with 18 bases between. CDR3 length: 18 amino acids. The DNA for the CDR3 is TGTGCCAGCAGTGACTCGGGGGCGCGGGGTGATAACACAGATACGCAGTATTTT. It translates to CASSDSGARGDNTDTQYF.

The chain carries TRBV5-6 and TRBJ2-6; maybe TRBD2 (5 bases). This CDR3 region has 15 residues. The V end was cut by 0 bases, the J end by 2 bases, with 6 bases between. CDR1 SGHDT and CDR2 YYEEEE come from the germline V gene. DNA of the CDR3: TGTGCCAGCAGCTTGGGAGGGCCTGGGGCCAACGTCCTGACTTTC. Translation: CASSLGGPGANVLTF.

V and J are TRBV4-3 and TRBJ2-3, with 9 bases matching TRBD2. CDR1 and CDR2 from the germline V gene are LGHNA and YSLEER. CDR3 size: 16 residues. V lost 3 bases to trimming and J lost 2 bases; unmatched junction nucleotides: 6. The CDR3 here is CASSQGVAGDTDTQYF. CDR3 sequence (DNA): TGCGCCAGCAGCCAGGGCGTAGCGGGGGACACAGATACGCAGTATTTT.

The V call is TRBV11-2, the J call TRBJ1-1; D is unclear. CDR1 and CDR2 from the germline V gene are SGHAT and FQNNGV. This CDR3 has 15 amino acids. V gave up 0 bases and J gave up 1 base, with 9 bases separating them. The chain's CDR3 is CASSLDPDTNTEAFF. The DNA for the CDR3 is TGTGCCAGCAGCTTAGATCCGGATACGAACACTGAAGCTTTCTTT.

The chain carries TRBV9 and TRBJ1-1; D ambiguous. Germline values: CDR1 SGDLS, CDR2 YYNGEE. The CDR3 has 13 residues. Trimming shortened V by 0 bases and J by 1 base, and 4 bases separated the two germline ends. CDR3 loop: CASSVESNTEAFF. Written as DNA, the CDR3 is TGTGCCAGCAGCGTAGAGTCGAACACTGAAGCTTTCTTT.

This chain uses TRBV2 with TRBJ1-2; 12 bases fit TRBD1. Germline CDR1 and CDR2: SNHLY and FYNNEI. The CDR3 is 13 amino acids. V lost 6 bases to trimming and J lost 8 bases; unmatched junction nucleotides: 4. The CDR3 is CASRGQGAQGYTF. CDR3 DNA: TGTGCCAGCAGGGGACAGGGGGCGCAGGGCTACACCTTC.

This chain connects TRBV5-8 to TRBJ1-5, with 8 bases identical to TRBD1. CDR1 is SGHTS, CDR2 YDEGEE, per germline. J gave up 2 bases and V 0 bases, and 13 bases lay outside the gene matches. This CDR3 has 19 residues. The DNA of the CDR3 is TGTGCCAGCAGCTTGGACCGGGACAGGAAGGAGGACCGCAATCAGCCCCAGCATTTT. It translates to CASSLDRDRKEDRNQPQHF.

The rearrangement joins TRBV5-1 to TRBJ1-2; 10 bases line up with TRBD1. The trim removed 3 bases at V and 8 bases at J, leaving 7 bases unmatched. The CDR3 loop spans 14 amino acids. CDR1 SGHRS and CDR2 YFSETQ come from the germline V gene. CDR3 region: CASSSDRGQRGYTF. CDR3 DNA sequence: TGCGCCAGCAGCTCTGACAGGGGGCAAAGAGGCTACACCTTC.

The V and J genes are TRBV4-3 and TRBJ1-2, with a weak D call TRBD1 (5 bases). V was clipped by 0 bases and J by 4 bases, with 21 bases between them. Germline values: CDR1 LGHNA, CDR2 YSLEER. The CDR3 has 18 residues. The chain's CDR3 is CASSQDPSRAGRSYGYTF. CDR3 nucleotide sequence: TGCGCCAGCAGCCAAGACCCCTCGAGGGCAGGGCGCTCCTATGGCTACACCTTC.

The chain carries TRBV5-5 and TRBJ1-4; possible D gene TRBD1, 6 bases. The CDR3 runs 15 residues. Looked up from germline, CDR1 is SGHKS and CDR2 is YYEKEE (reference sequence). V shed 1 base and J shed 7 bases, with 14 bases lying between them. CDR3 residues: CASSLWFTTGEKLFF. In nucleotides, the CDR3 is TGTGCCAGCAGCTTGTGGTTTACGACAGGTGAAAAACTGTTTTTT.

The V call is TRBV4-1, the J call TRBJ1-1; D is unclear. The CDR3 has 14 amino acids. The germline V and J ends were trimmed by 1 base and 0 bases, with 6 bases remaining between them. Looked up from germline, CDR1 is MGHRA and CDR2 is YSYEKL. Written as DNA, the CDR3 is TGCGCCAGCAGCCAAGTCCAGGTGAACACTGAAGCTTTCTTT. Its translation is CASSQVQVNTEAFF.

In this sample, this clone turned up once. The chain joins TRBV2 to TRBJ2-7, with TRBD1 as a possible D gene (5 bases). This CDR3 is 15 amino acids long. The germline V and J ends were trimmed by 7 bases and 1 base, with 17 bases remaining between them. CDR1 is SNHLY and CDR2 is FYNNEI in the germline V gene. The CDR3 loop is CASNQDTGFSYEQYF. DNA for the CDR3: TGTGCCAGCAATCAGGACACGGGCTTTTCCTACGAGCAGTACTTC. The whole variable domain, remainder taken from reference TRBV2 and TRBJ2-7, is EPEVTQTPSHQVTQMGQEVILRCVPISNHLYFYWYRQILGQKVEFLVSFYNNEISEKSEIFDDQFSVERPDGSNFTLKIRSTKLEDSAMYFCASNQDTGFSYEQYFGPGTRLTVT.

Here the CDR3 reads CASSYPGAGSYNEQFF. In DNA form, the CDR3 reads TGTGCCAGCAGTTACCCTGGGGCGGGGAGCTACAATGAGCAGTTCTTC. The chain couples TRBV6-6 to TRBJ2-1; a weak D match, TRBD2 (6 bases). V was trimmed by 2 bases and J by 3 bases, leaving 14 bases between them. Germline loops: CDR1 MNHNY, CDR2 SVGAGI (reference sequence). This CDR3 has 16 residues.